A selection of T cell receptor beta chains follows, all from one sample in a study of CD8 T cells in Susac syndrome. TCRdb processed the immunoSEQ multiplex PCR reads anew with MiXCR; each CDR3 protein has one entry. The sample lists 160,000 or so distinct CDR3 sequences; 85% to 95% were seen once. The sample consisted of CD4+ T cells from PBMCs. Source of these receptors: a human donor with Susac syndrome. CDR3s include the opening cysteine and the closing phenylalanine or tryptophan. A D gene is named only where the DNA matches it firmly. Clone size is stated in some rows and not others, as once, few, many or a class when expanded.

TRBD2,TRBJ2-7,TRBV5-1,.,TGCGCCAGCCACCCGGCGGGAGGGGCCCTCACTAACTACGAGCAGTACTTC,CASHPAGGALTNYEQYF
.,TRBJ2-7,TRBV18,.,TGTGCCAGCTCACCACCGGAGGGGGTCCTGGAGCAGTACTTC,CASSPPEGVLEQYF
.,TRBJ2-5,TRBV5-4,.,TGTGCCAGCAGCTGGCCTGGGACCGAGGGGCAAGAGACCCAGTACTTC,CASSWPGTEGQETQYF
.,TRBJ2-5,TRBV4-2,.,TGTGCCAGCAGCCAAGATATGGGGGGGCTCGGGGAGACCCAGTACTTC,CASSQDMGGLGETQYF
TRBD1,TRBJ2-5,TRBV20-1,.,TGCAGTGCTAGAGCCCCCCGGACAGGGCAGGAGACCCAGTACTTC,CSARAPRTGQETQYF
.,TRBJ2-3,TRBV12-3/TRBV12-4,.,TGTGCCAGCAGCCGCTTCGACAGGCCAAAAGATACGCAGTATTTT,CASSRFDRPKDTQYF
.,TRBJ1-1,TRBV30,.,TGTGCCTGGGCGGGGGGGGCAGACACTGAAGCTTTCTTT,CAWAGGADTEAFF
TRBD1,TRBJ1-2,TRBV29-1,.,TGCAGCGTCGCGACAGGGATTAACTATGGCTACACCTTC,CSVATGINYGYTF
.,TRBJ2-1,TRBV7-2,.,TGTGCCAGCAGCTCGGGGGCATCGTTCTCCTACAATGAGCAGTTCTTC,CASSSGASFSYNEQFF
TRBD2,TRBJ2-7,TRBV20-1,.,TGCAGTGCTTCCTGGACTAGCGGGGGGGCCGGAACGTCCGAGCAGTACTTC,CSASWTSGGAGTSEQYF
TRBD1,TRBJ1-1,TRBV3-1,.,TGTGCCAGCAGGCGGGGGACAGGGACCGAAGCTTTT,CASRRGTGTEAF
TRBD2,TRBJ2-3,TRBV3-1,.,TGTGCCAGCAGCCGGCGGACTAGCGGGGCGGAGATGCAGTATTTT,CASSRRTSGAEMQYF
.,TRBJ2-7,TRBV27,.,TGTGCCAGCAGTACTGGGAACTACTACGAGCAGTACTTC,CASSTGNYYEQYF
TRBD2,TRBJ2-1,TRBV20-1,.,TGCAGTGCTAGAGATATCACTAGCGGGAATAACAATGAGCAGTTCTTC,CSARDITSGNNNEQFF
.,TRBJ2-5,TRBV5-4,once,TGTGCCAGCAGCCTGGGAGGGACAGCACAAGAGACCCAGTACTTC,CASSLGGTAQETQYF
TRBD1,TRBJ1-2,TRBV9,.,TGTGCCAGCACCCTTGGGACAGGGAGATCCAAATGGGATGGCTACACCTTC,CASTLGTGRSKWDGYTF
TRBD1,TRBJ2-1,TRBV20-1,.,TGCAGTGCTAGAGTTCCTCCCGGGACAGGGTTCCGCAATGGGCAGTTCTTC,CSARVPPGTGFRNGQFF
TRBD1,TRBJ2-5,TRBV5-6,.,TGTGCCAGCAGCGTGACAGGGAGTCCAGAGACCCAGTACTTC,CASSVTGSPETQYF
.,TRBJ1-5,TRBV20-1,.,TGCAGTGCTAGAAACAGGGTCAATCAGCCCCAGCATTTT,CSARNRVNQPQHF
.,TRBJ2-2,TRBV5-6,.,TGTGCCAGCAGCTTGATCGGGCGGACCAGGGAGCTGTTTTTT,CASSLIGRTRELFF
.,TRBJ2-1,TRBV18,.,TGTGCCAGCTCACCAGTAAGCTCCTACAATGAGCAGTTCTTC,CASSPVSSYNEQFF
.,TRBJ2-1,TRBV18,.,TGTGCCAGCTCACTCCAGGGCTTGAATGAGCAGTTCTTC,CASSLQGLNEQFF
.,TRBJ1-5,TRBV7-2,.,TGTGCCAGCAGAGGTAGTGGGGGTGCGGGCAATCAGCCCCAGCATTTT,CASRGSGGAGNQPQHF
.,TRBJ2-7,TRBV18,.,TGTGCCAGCTCACCACTGACGGTCTCCGGGCAGTACTTC,CASSPLTVSGQYF
TRBD2,TRBJ2-1,TRBV29-1,.,TGCAGCGTTGATGAGGCGGGAGACAATGAGCAGTTCTTC,CSVDEAGDNEQFF
.,TRBJ1-5,TRBV7-9,.,TGTGCCAGCAGCTTCTCTCAGGCCAATCAGCCCCAGCATTTT,CASSFSQANQPQHF
.,TRBJ2-3,TRBV6-5,.,TGTGCCAGCAGTTACTCGTTGACCACCACAGATACGCAGTATTTT,CASSYSLTTTDTQYF
.,TRBJ1-1,TRBV29-1,.,TGCAGCGTTGAGCTCAGGATGAACACTGAAGCTTTCTTT,CSVELRMNTEAFF
.,TRBJ2-2,TRBV3-1,.,TGTGCCAGCAGCCAGGAGGGTTGGGCCGGGGAGCTGTTTTTT,CASSQEGWAGELFF
.,TRBJ1-1,TRBV5-1,.,TGCGCCAGCAGCAAGATACAGGGAGGGGGAACTGAAGCTTTCTTT,CASSKIQGGGTEAFF
.,TRBJ1-6,TRBV9,.,TGTGCCAGCAGCGTAGCTTTATCCCTTTCACCCCTCCACTTT,CASSVALSLSPLHF
TRBD2,TRBJ2-1,TRBV4-2,.,TGTGCCAGCAGCGGGACTAGCGGTCACAATGAGCAGTTCTTC,CASSGTSGHNEQFF
.,TRBJ2-5,TRBV18,.,TGTGCCAGCTCACCACCGGCAGCCGTCCAAGAGACCCAGTACTTC,CASSPPAAVQETQYF
TRBD2,TRBJ2-5,TRBV4-3,.,TGCGCCAGCAGCCAAGGAACTAGCGGGGCTCAAGAGACCCAGTACTTC,CASSQGTSGAQETQYF
.,TRBJ1-5,TRBV18,.,TGTGCCAGCTCACCACAAAACGGTCAGCCCCAGCATTTT,CASSPQNGQPQHF
.,TRBJ2-3,TRBV9,.,TGTGCCAGCAGCGTAGGATCATGGAGCACAGATACGCAGTATTTT,CASSVGSWSTDTQYF
.,TRBJ2-4,TRBV7-9,.,TGTGCCAGCAGCTTAGCCGAGATTCAGTACTTC,CASSLAEIQYF
TRBD1,TRBJ2-7,TRBV7-2,.,TGTGCCAGCAGCACTTGGACAGGGGGCCCTAACGAGCAGTACTTC,CASSTWTGGPNEQYF
.,TRBJ2-4,TRBV6-2/TRBV6-3,.,TGTGCCAGCAGTTCTACAGGAGGACTAGCCAAAAACATTCAGTACTTC,CASSSTGGLAKNIQYF
TRBD1,TRBJ2-2,TRBV18,few,TGTGCCAGCTCACGACAGGGTGGAACCGGGGAGCTGTTTTTT,CASSRQGGTGELFF
TRBD2,TRBJ2-7,TRBV12-3/TRBV12-4,.,TGTGCCAGCAGTTTCAATCTAGCGGGGGGGAAGAACGAGCAGTACTTC,CASSFNLAGGKNEQYF
.,TRBJ1-1,TRBV24-1,.,TGTGCCACCAGTGCGGGCCTTATGAACACTGAAGCTTTCTTT,CATSAGLMNTEAFF
.,TRBJ2-5,TRBV11-3,.,TGTGCCAGCAGCTCATTATCCCAAGAGACCCAGTACTTC,CASSSLSQETQYF
.,TRBJ2-3,TRBV5-4,once,TGTGCCAGCAGCCAGGACTGGATCACAGATACGCAGTATTTT,CASSQDWITDTQYF
.,TRBJ2-3,TRBV18,.,TGTGCCAGCTCCCACCTTTCACTCAGGGGCCTTAGCACAGATACGCAGTATTTT,CASSHLSLRGLSTDTQYF
.,TRBJ2-1,TRBV2,once,TGTGCCAGCAGTGCGAACAGGGAGTTGGGGTACAATGAGCAGTTCTTC,CASSANRELGYNEQFF
TRBD2,TRBJ2-1,TRBV5-6,.,TGTGCCAGCAGGGTTAGCGGGGGGAGCGACAATGAGCAGTTCTTC,CASRVSGGSDNEQFF
TRBD1,TRBJ1-5,TRBV20-1,.,TGCAGTGCTAGAGACGCGAGGAGACAGGGAAGCAATCAGCCCCAGCATTTT,CSARDARRQGSNQPQHF
.,TRBJ2-5,TRBV29-1,.,TGCAGCGTTTATTCTGAGACCCAGTACTTC,CSVYSETQYF
.,TRBJ1-6,TRBV7-2,few,TGTGCCAGCAGCGCGTATAATTCACCCCTCCACTTT,CASSAYNSPLHF
.,TRBJ2-1,TRBV20-1,.,TGCAGTGCTAGTTCGTCGGGGTTCTTC,CSASSSGFF
.,TRBJ2-3,TRBV14,.,TGTGCCAGCAGCCAAGATTCCGGGACGAACACAGATACGCAGTATTTT,CASSQDSGTNTDTQYF
.,TRBJ1-1,TRBV5-4,.,TGTGCCAGCAGCAAGGACCTGAACACTGAAGCTTTCTTT,CASSKDLNTEAFF
TRBD1,TRBJ2-3,TRBV18,.,TGTGCCAGCTCACCGGTGACAGGGGCGCCAGATACGCAGTATTTT,CASSPVTGAPDTQYF
TRBD1,TRBJ1-2,TRBV18,.,TGTGCCAGCTCACCAACAGGGGATAACTATGGCTACACCTTC,CASSPTGDNYGYTF
TRBD1,TRBJ1-4,TRBV12-3/TRBV12-4,.,TGTGCCAGCAGCCAGCGACAGGGGCTACCGTCAACTAATGAAAAACTGTTTTTT,CASSQRQGLPSTNEKLFF
.,TRBJ1-1,TRBV29-1,.,TGCAGCGTCATGGGTGATTGGAACACTGAAGCTTTCTTT,CSVMGDWNTEAFF
.,TRBJ1-2,TRBV19,once,TGTGCCAGTAGTGAAGTACCTTCTGGCTACACCTTC,CASSEVPSGYTF
TRBD1,TRBJ2-7,TRBV5-4,once,TGTGCCAGCAGCACGGGACAGGGTGGATCCTACGAGCAGTACTTC,CASSTGQGGSYEQYF
.,TRBJ2-7,TRBV25-1,.,TGTGCCAGCAGTAGGAATCGGGCAGGGATAAGCTACGAGCAGTACTTC,CASSRNRAGISYEQYF